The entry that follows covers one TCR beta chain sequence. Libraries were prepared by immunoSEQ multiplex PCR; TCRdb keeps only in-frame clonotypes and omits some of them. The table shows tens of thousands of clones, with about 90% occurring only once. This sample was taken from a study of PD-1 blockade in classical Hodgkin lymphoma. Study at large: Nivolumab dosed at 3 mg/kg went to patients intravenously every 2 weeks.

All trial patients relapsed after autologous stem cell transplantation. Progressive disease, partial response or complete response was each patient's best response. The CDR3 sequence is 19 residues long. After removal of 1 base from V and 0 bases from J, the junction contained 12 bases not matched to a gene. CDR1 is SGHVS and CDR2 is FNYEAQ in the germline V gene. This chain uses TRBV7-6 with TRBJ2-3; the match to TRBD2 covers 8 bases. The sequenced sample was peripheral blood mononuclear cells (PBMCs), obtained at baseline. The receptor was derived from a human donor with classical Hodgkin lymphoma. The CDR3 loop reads CASSLVAGGLRTSTDTQYF. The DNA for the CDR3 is TGTGCCAGCAGCTTAGTGGCGGGAGGCCTCCGGACAAGCACAGATACGCAGTATTTT.